The present entry profiles one T cell receptor (beta chain) with its context. The antigen is not known. This entry is derived from a study of OX40 agonist ivuxolimab in advanced cancers. Whole-study findings and limits: CD8+ T cells showed, on average, more clonal expansion than CD4+ cells. Low normalized T-cell clonal expansion was also seen in some nonresponders. The expanded peripheral T cells' antigen specificity was not determined. Both CD4+ and CD8+ T cell populations in blood had undergone clonal expansion by week 6 at 0.1 to 3.0 mg/kg.

CDR1 LGHNA and CDR2 YNFKEQ come from the germline V gene. The CDR3 extends over 16 amino acids. Unmatched junction bases numbered 8, after V lost 3 bases and J lost 4 bases. The table came from immunoSEQ multiplex PCR; TCRdb's copy has only in-frame clones and leaves some out. The data contain approximately 41,000 clones, about nine tenths of them seen just once; the ten biggest clones take up roughly 40%. This clonotype was obtained from an adult with an advanced solid tumor such as melanoma, head and neck, liver or kidney cancer. This specimen was CD4+ or CD8+ T cells sorted from blood, taken in a trial of the OX40 agonist ivuxolimab. The rearrangement links TRBV4-2 to TRBJ2-5; 10 positions agree with TRBD1. Here the CDR3 reads CASSQLGTGEGETQYF. The CDR3, as DNA: TGTGCCAGCAGCCAGCTAGGGACAGGGGAAGGAGAGACCCAGTACTTC.